These 10 T cell receptor beta chains share one sample of origin, sequenced in a study of patients and donors after allogeneic stem cell transplantation. Via MiXCR, TCRdb re-called the RT-PCR reads, giving one row per CDR3 protein. This sample has tens of thousands of distinct CDR3 sequences, with around 48% found just once. The sample consisted of blood, either unsorted or a sorted T cell fraction (not recorded which). Every receptor here comes from a human donor who was either an allogeneic HSCT recipient or a stem cell or donor lymphocyte infusion donor (not recorded which). It is not recorded whose cells these are; they may come from a transplant donor.

This clonotype was counted a few times. The chain combines TRBV12-3 or TRBV12-4 with TRBJ1-5, with 7 bases lining up with TRBD1. V lost 3 bases, J lost 2 bases, and 4 bases stayed unmatched. The CDR3 is 15 residues long. The CDR3 reads CASSFPGGRNQPQHF. CDR3 DNA: TGTGCCAGCAGTTTCCCAGGGGGACGCAATCAGCCCCAGCATTTT.

The chain joins TRBV29-1 to TRBJ2-1; tentatively, D is TRBD1 or TRBD2 (5 bases each). This CDR3 spans 15 amino acids. The germline gives CDR1 SQVTM, CDR2 ANQGSEA. V was cut by 1 base and J by 3 bases, with 13 bases left in between. The DNA of the CDR3 is TGCAGCGTTGAAGGTCGGTCTGGGGGCTACAATGAGCAGTTCTTC. Protein: CSVEGRSGGYNEQFF.

The chain uses TRBV10-3 and TRBJ1-6; 7 bases align to TRBD1. V lost 10 bases to trimming and J lost 0 bases; unmatched junction nucleotides: 0. The germline V gene has CDR1 ENHRY and CDR2 SYGVKD. The CDR3 is 13 residues long. CDR3 DNA: TGTGCCACAGGGGGCTCCTATAATTCACCCCTCCACTTT. Translation gives CATGGSYNSPLHF.

V usage is TRBV20-1 and J usage is TRBJ2-1; 12 nucleotides line up with TRBD2. V lost 2 bases to trimming and J lost 6 bases; unmatched junction nucleotides: 8. Germline CDR1 and CDR2: DFQATT and SNEGSKA (reference sequence). The CDR3 runs 16 residues. The CDR3 nucleotides read TGCAGTGCTAGAACGGTTCCGGGACTAGCGGGCAATGAGCAGTTCTTC. It yields the protein CSARTVPGLAGNEQFF.

The V and J genes are TRBV30 and TRBJ1-2, with 10 bases aligning to TRBD1. Losses at the gene ends were 3 bases for V and 8 bases for J; bases not matched to a gene: 3. Germline CDR1 reads GTSNPN; CDR2 reads SVGIG (reference sequence). CDR3 length: 12 residues. CDR3 bases: TGTGCCTGGAGCTCGACAGGGGGCGGCTACACCTTC. Residues: CAWSSTGGGYTF.

This chain connects TRBV29-1 to TRBJ1-2; no firm D call. V was shortened by 3 bases and J by 8 bases, with 19 bases between the two germline ends. Germline-derived CDR1 and CDR2 are SQVTM and ANQGSEA. The CDR3 is made up of 14 amino acids. In DNA, the CDR3 is TGCAGCGTTGACCCGCCCTTCCGGGGAGAGGGCTACACCTTC. It translates to CSVDPPFRGEGYTF. Supplemented by reference TRBV29-1 and TRBJ1-2, the full variable domain reads SAVISQKPSRDICQRGTSLTIQCQVDSQVTMMFWYRQQPGQSLTLIATANQGSEATYESGFVIDKFPISRPNLTFSTLTVSNMSPEDSSIYLCSVDPPFRGEGYTFGSGTRLTVV.

This chain links TRBV4-3 with TRBJ2-7; 7 bases are shared with TRBD1. V shed 5 bases and J 6 bases; nucleotides not matched to a gene: 10. Germline V lookup: CDR1 LGHNA, CDR2 YSLEER. The CDR3 spans 14 residues. The CDR3 protein is CASSFSSGQPEQYF. The CDR3 DNA sequence: TGCGCCAGCAGCTTTTCCTCGGGACAGCCCGAGCAGTACTTC.

This chain uses TRBV12-3 or TRBV12-4 with TRBJ1-5, with TRBD1 matching 7 bases. Unmatched junction bases numbered 12, after V lost 7 bases and J lost 9 bases. The CDR3 sequence is 14 residues long. The CDR3 loop reads CASNKEGAHGPQHF. The CDR3 DNA reads TGTGCCAGCAACAAAGAGGGGGCTCACGGGCCCCAGCATTTT.

The chain employs TRBV6-5 and TRBJ1-3; 7 bases agree with TRBD1. V was clipped by 4 bases and J by 4 bases; unmatched bases: 4. The length of the CDR3 is 14 residues. CDR1 is MNHEY, CDR2 SVGAGI, per germline. CDR3 amino acids: CASSSTGEGNTIYF. The CDR3 DNA reads as TGTGCCAGCAGTTCCACAGGGGAGGGAAACACCATATATTTT.

This clonotype has just a few counts. The chain links TRBV18 to TRBJ1-1, with 8 bases fitting TRBD1. The trim removed 7 bases at V and 3 bases at J, leaving 13 bases unmatched. Germline CDR1 KGHSH, CDR2 LQKENI. This CDR3 spans 16 amino acids. This CDR3 is CASYKDRAGGDTEAFF. Here the CDR3 DNA reads TGTGCCAGCTATAAGGACAGGGCGGGCGGTGACACTGAAGCTTTCTTT.